This T cell receptor (beta chain) was recovered during a study of early T cells in non-severe SARS-CoV-2 infection. The sample holds many counts of this clonotype. Attachment of unique molecular identifiers to individual cDNA molecules was performed. TCRdb passed the 5' RACE reads through MiXCR, listing each CDR3 protein once. The sample carries around 75,000 distinct CDR3 sequences, about 9.4% recorded once. The material sequenced was whole blood. The sequence came from an adult who was a healthcare worker with PCR-confirmed SARS-CoV-2 infection or an uninfected control (not recorded which).

CDR3 region: CASSHPFNSGANVLTF. The CDR3 DNA sequence: TGTGCCAGCAGCCACCCATTCAACTCTGGGGCCAACGTCCTGACTTTC. V usage is TRBV3-1 and J usage is TRBJ2-6; D remains ambiguous. With 3 bases removed from V and 0 bases from J, the gap between germline ends came to 9 bases. This CDR3 contains 16 residues. Germline V CDR1 and CDR2: LGHDT, YNNKEL (reference sequence).